This T cell receptor beta chain was observed in a study of read filtering for tumor transcriptome and immune sequencing. V lost 1 base, J lost 4 bases, and 6 bases stayed unmatched. This CDR3 comprises 17 residues. From approximately 400 ng of RNA, a library with molecular barcoded alpha/delta and beta/gamma adaptors was made. TCRdb itself ran the reads through MiXCR, one entry per CDR3 protein. The repertoire holds 35,000 to 40,000 distinct CDR3 sequences, about an eighth seen once, with roughly 40% in the top ten. This clonotype has ten or more counts. Its specificity is not known. General study results and limits: Even smaller IR-seq throughput identified most shared clonotypes.

The receptor comes from a donor at least 40 years old with multiple myeloma. What was sequenced was a population of CD138-negative cells sorted from bone marrow. The chain combines TRBV12-3 or TRBV12-4 with TRBJ2-1, with 11 bases identical to TRBD2. This CDR3 is CASSLVPGLAGYNEQFF. The CDR3 region has the DNA TGTGCCAGCAGTTTAGTACCCGGACTAGCGGGTTACAATGAGCAGTTCTTC.